The source of this T cell receptor (beta chain) is a study of blood T cell repertoires in COVID-19. Study-level background: The cDNA or gDNA used as material had been derived from T cells, B-cell-depleted T cells, or PBMCs.

This clone came up once. CDR1 is MGHRA and CDR2 is YSYEKL in the germline V gene. The CDR3 is made up of 16 amino acids. The junction had 3 bases not matched to a gene; V was cut back by 3 bases and J by 1 base. The method was immunoSEQ multiplex PCR; TCRdb's version includes in-frame clones alone and lacks a portion of them. This table holds roughly 290,000 clones, 90% found once. This TCR came from a woman aged 18-29 years with acute COVID-19. Sequences were obtained from PBMCs or T cells enriched from blood (not recorded which). J is TRBJ2-1 and V is TRBV4-1, with 10 bases matching TRBD2. The CDR3 here is CASSQVSGRSYNEQFF. The CDR3 bases are TGCGCCAGCAGCCAGGTTAGCGGGAGGTCCTACAATGAGCAGTTCTTC.